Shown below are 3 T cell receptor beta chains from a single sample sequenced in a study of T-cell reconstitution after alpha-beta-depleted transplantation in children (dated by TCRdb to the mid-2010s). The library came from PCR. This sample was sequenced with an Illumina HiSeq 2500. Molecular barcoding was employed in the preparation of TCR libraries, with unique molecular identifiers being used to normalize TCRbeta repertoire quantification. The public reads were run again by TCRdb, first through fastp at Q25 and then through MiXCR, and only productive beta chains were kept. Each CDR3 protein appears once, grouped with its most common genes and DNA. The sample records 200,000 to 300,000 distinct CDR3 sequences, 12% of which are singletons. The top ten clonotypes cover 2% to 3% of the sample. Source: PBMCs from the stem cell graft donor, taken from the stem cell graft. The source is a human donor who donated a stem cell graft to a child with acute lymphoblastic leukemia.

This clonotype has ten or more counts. The CDR3, as DNA: TGCAGTGCTAGATGGGGTAGCGGACAAGCTTTCTTT. This translates into CSARWGSGQAFF. The gene calls are TRBV20-1 and TRBJ1-1, with D unresolved. V was cut by 2 bases and J by 9 bases, with 13 bases left in between. This CDR3 has 12 amino acids. The germline CDR1 and CDR2 sequences are DFQATT and SNEGSKA (reference sequence).

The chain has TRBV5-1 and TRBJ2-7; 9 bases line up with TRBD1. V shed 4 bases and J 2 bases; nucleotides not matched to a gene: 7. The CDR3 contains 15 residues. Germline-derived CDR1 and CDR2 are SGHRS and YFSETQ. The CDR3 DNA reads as TGCGCCAGCAGCCTCGGACAGGGGATCACCTACGAGCAGTACTTC. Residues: CASSLGQGITYEQYF.

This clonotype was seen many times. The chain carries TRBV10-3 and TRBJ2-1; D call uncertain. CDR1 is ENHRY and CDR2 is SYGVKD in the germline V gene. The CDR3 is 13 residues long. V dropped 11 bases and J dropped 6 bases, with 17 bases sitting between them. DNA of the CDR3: TGTGCCGCTGGCCCGCGGTTTACCAATGAGCAGTTCTTC. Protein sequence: CAAGPRFTNEQFF.